This entry lists 5 T cell receptor beta chains sequenced from one sample in a study of CD8 T cells in Susac syndrome. Random-hexamer reverse transcription was applied to about 0.45 to 1 ug RNA. TCRdb re-called the immunoSEQ multiplex PCR reads through MiXCR, storing one row per CDR3 protein. The sample records about 90,000 distinct CDR3 sequences, approximately 96% being singletons. The sequenced material came from CD8+ T cells from PBMCs. Every receptor here comes from a human donor with Susac syndrome.

The V call is TRBV11-2, the J call TRBJ2-7; D is perhaps TRBD1 (6 bases). V lost 0 bases, J lost 5 bases, and 11 bases lay in between. Germline V gene lookup returns CDR1 SGHAT and CDR2 FQNNGV. This CDR3 is 14 amino acids long. The CDR3 region has the DNA TGTGCCAGCAGCTTAGAGAGGACAGAGGACGAGCAGTACTTC. This sequence encodes CASSLERTEDEQYF.

This chain joins TRBV11-2 and TRBJ1-2; D gene unclear. V was trimmed by 4 bases and J by 8 bases, leaving 14 bases between them. The CDR3 has 13 residues. From germline, CDR1 is SGHAT and CDR2 FQNNGV. The CDR3 DNA sequence: TGTGCCAGCAGCTCCCCCGTCCCGGGAGGCTACACCTTC. Its protein product is CASSSPVPGGYTF.

The chain combines TRBV12-3 or TRBV12-4 with TRBJ1-1, with D perhaps TRBD1 (6 bases). V was clipped by 0 bases and J by 6 bases, with 11 bases between them. The CDR3 is 14 residues long. The CDR3 region is CASSLAGARAEAFF. The CDR3 DNA follows: TGTGCCAGCAGTTTAGCGGGGGCGCGCGCTGAAGCTTTCTTT.

The V gene is TRBV29-1, the J gene TRBJ1-1; 7 nucleotides agree with TRBD1. Unmatched junction bases numbered 7, after V lost 7 bases and J lost 5 bases. CDR3 length: 12 residues. Germline assignment: CDR1 SQVTM and CDR2 ANQGSEA. CDR3 residues: CSGRQGGTEAFF. The CDR3 DNA reads TGCAGCGGCCGACAGGGTGGGACTGAAGCTTTCTTT.

The chain employs TRBV30 and TRBJ2-5, with 7 bases aligning to TRBD2. Germline assignment: CDR1 GTSNPN and CDR2 SVGIG (reference sequence). The CDR3 runs 12 residues. V lost 0 bases to trimming and J lost 10 bases; unmatched junction nucleotides: 5. CDR3 region: CAWSVLGGNQYF. CDR3 sequence (DNA): TGTGCCTGGAGTGTACTCGGGGGGAACCAGTACTTC.